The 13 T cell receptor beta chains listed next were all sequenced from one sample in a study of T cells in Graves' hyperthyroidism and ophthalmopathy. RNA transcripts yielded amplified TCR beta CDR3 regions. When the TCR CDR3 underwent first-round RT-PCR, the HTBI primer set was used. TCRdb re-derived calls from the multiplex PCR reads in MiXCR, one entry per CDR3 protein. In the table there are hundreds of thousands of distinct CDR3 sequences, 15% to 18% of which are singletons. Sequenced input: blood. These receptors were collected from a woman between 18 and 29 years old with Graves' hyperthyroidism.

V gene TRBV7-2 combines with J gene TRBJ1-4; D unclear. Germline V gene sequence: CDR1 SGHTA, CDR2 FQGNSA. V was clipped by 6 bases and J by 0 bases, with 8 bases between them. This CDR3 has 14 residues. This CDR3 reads CASRRDTTNEKLFF. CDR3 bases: TGTGCCAGCAGGCGGGATACAACTAATGAAAAACTGTTTTTT.

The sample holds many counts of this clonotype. CDR3 DNA: TGCAGTGCTGGAATAGCGGCCAGCTCCTACAATGAGCAGTTCTTC. It is translated as CSAGIAASSYNEQFF. This chain joins TRBV20-1 and TRBJ2-1; D might be TRBD2 (6 bases). CDR3 length: 15 residues. Trimming shortened V by 5 bases and J by 0 bases, and 14 bases separated the two germline ends. Germline CDR1 reads DFQATT; CDR2 reads SNEGSKA (reference sequence).

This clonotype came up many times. The chain's CDR3 is CASSKSLAGEQFF. The CDR3 nucleotides read TGTGCCAGCAGCAAGTCGCTAGCGGGGGAGCAGTTCTTC. J is TRBJ2-1 and V is TRBV7-8, with 9 positions matching TRBD2. Losses at the gene ends were 5 bases for V and 10 bases for J; bases not matched to a gene: 6. This CDR3 region has 13 residues. The germline CDR1 and CDR2 sequences are SGHVS and FQNEAQ.

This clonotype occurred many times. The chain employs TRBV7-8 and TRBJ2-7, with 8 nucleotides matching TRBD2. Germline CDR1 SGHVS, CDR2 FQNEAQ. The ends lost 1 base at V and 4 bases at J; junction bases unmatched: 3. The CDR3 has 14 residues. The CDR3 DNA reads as TGTGCCAGCAGCTTAGAGCGGGAGCGGTACGAGCAGTACTTC. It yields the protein CASSLERERYEQYF. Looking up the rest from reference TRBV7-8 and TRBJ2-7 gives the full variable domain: GAGVSQSPRYKVAKRGQDVALRCDPISGHVSLFWYQQALGQGPEFLTYFQNEAQLDKSGLPSDRFFAERPEGSVSTLKIQRTQQEDSAVYLCASSLERERYEQYFGPGTRLTVT.

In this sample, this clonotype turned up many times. The CDR3 nucleotides are TGTGCCAGCAGCCGGGACCGGGTCCAGTATGGCTACACCTTC. Its translation: CASSRDRVQYGYTF. The rearrangement links TRBV13 to TRBJ1-2; the D gene is possibly TRBD1 (5 bases). The V end lost 5 bases, the J end lost 5 bases, and 15 bases lay between the germline ends. This CDR3 comprises 14 residues. Germline V gives CDR1 PRHDT, CDR2 FYEKMQ (reference sequence).

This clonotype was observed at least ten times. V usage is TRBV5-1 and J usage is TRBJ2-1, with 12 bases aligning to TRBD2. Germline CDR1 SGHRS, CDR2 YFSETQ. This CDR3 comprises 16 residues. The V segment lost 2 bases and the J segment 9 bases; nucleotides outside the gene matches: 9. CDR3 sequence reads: CASSLTSGRRGSEQFF. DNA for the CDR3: TGCGCCAGCAGCTTAACTAGCGGGAGGAGGGGCAGTGAGCAGTTCTTC. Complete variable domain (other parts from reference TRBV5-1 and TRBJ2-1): KAGVTQTPRYLIKTRGQQVTLSCSPISGHRSVSWYQQTPGQGLQFLFEYFSETQRNKGNFPGRFSGRQFSNSRSEMNVSTLELGDSALYLCASSLTSGRRGSEQFFGPGTRLTVL.

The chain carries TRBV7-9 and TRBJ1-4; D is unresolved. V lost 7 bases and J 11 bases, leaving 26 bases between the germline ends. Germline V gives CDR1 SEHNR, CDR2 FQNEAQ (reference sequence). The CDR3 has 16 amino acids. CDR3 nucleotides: TGTGCCAGCAACCCCTCCTACGAGCCCGGGGTAGAGAAACTGTTTTTT. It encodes CASNPSYEPGVEKLFF.

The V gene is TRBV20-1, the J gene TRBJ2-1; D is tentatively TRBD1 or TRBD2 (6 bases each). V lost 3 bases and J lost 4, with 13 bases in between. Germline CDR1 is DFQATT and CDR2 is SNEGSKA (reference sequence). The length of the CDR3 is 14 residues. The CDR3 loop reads CSASGGPLYNEQFF. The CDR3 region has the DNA TGCAGTGCTAGCGGGGGCCCCCTTTACAATGAGCAGTTCTTC.

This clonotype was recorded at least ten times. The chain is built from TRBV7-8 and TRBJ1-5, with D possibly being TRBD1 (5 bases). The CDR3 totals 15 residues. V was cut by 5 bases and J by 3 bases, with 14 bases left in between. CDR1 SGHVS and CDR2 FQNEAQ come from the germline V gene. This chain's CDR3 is CASSRSDSYNQPQHF. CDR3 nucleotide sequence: TGTGCCAGCAGCAGATCTGACAGCTACAATCAGCCCCAGCATTTT.

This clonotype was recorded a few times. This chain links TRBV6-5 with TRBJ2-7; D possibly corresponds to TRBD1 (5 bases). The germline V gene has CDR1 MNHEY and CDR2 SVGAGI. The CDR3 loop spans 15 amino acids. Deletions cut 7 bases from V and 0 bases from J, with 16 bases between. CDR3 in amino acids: CASNYSDISSYEQYF. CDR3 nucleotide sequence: TGTGCCAGCAATTATTCGGACATATCCTCCTACGAGCAGTACTTC.

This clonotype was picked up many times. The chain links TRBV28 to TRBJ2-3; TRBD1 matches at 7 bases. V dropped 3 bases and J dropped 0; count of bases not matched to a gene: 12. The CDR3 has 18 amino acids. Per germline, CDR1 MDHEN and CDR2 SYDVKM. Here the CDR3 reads CASSFTGVVGVSTDTQYF. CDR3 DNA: TGTGCCAGCAGTTTTACAGGGGTAGTAGGAGTAAGCACAGATACGCAGTATTTT.

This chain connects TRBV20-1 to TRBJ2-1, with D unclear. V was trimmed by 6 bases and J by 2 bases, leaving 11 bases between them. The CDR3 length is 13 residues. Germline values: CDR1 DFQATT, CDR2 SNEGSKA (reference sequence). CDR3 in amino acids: CSARGKAYNEQFF. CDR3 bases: TGCAGTGCGCGAGGCAAAGCCTACAATGAGCAGTTCTTC.

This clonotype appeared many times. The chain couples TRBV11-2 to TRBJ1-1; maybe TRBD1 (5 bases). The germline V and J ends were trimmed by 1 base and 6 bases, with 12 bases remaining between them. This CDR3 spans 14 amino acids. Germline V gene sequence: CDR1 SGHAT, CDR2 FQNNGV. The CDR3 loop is CASSLVWGNPEAFF. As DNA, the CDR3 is TGTGCCAGCAGCTTAGTATGGGGCAATCCTGAAGCTTTCTTT.